This entry lists 32 T cell receptor beta chains sequenced from one sample in a study of blood T cell repertoires in COVID-19. Sequencing was performed with immunoSEQ multiplex PCR; in TCRdb, only in-frame clones are kept and a portion is missing. This repertoire shows approximately 130,000 clones, just over 75% found once; its top ten account for 11%. Specimen: peripheral blood. Source of these receptors: a human donor in a cohort sampled during active COVID-19.

The chain has TRBV5-1 and TRBJ2-1; 7 bases fit TRBD2. This CDR3 has 20 amino acids. J gave up 0 bases and V 0 bases, and 15 bases lay outside the gene matches. Germline lookup yields CDR1 SGHRS and CDR2 YFSETQ. Here the CDR3 reads CASSLAGGSYPRSSYNEQFF. The DNA for the CDR3 is TGCGCCAGCAGCTTGGCCGGGGGGTCCTACCCAAGGAGCTCCTACAATGAGCAGTTCTTC.

The chain joins TRBV12-3 or TRBV12-4 to TRBJ1-5; D is ambiguous. The length of the CDR3 is 13 residues. V lost 5 bases and J 7 bases, leaving 12 bases between the germline ends. The CDR3 sequence: CASSRGRSQPQHF. The CDR3 nucleotides read TGTGCCAGCAGTCGCGGGAGATCCCAGCCCCAGCATTTT.

This clone has only a few counts. The chain uses TRBV3-1 (or the pseudogene TRBV3-2) and TRBJ1-1, with D uncertain. The CDR3 totals 13 residues. Germline CDR1 and CDR2: LGHDT and YNNKEL (reference sequence). With 1 base removed from V and 8 bases from J, the gap between germline ends came to 11 bases. In nucleotides, the CDR3 is TGTGCCAGCAGCCAAGGTCCAGTAGCGGAAGCTTTCTTT. Translated, it gives CASSQGPVAEAFF.

This chain joins TRBV19 and TRBJ1-5, with 9 positions matching TRBD1. V lost 3 bases to trimming and J lost 5 bases; unmatched junction nucleotides: 5. The CDR3 runs 15 residues. CDR1 and CDR2 from the germline V gene are LNHDA and SQIVND (reference sequence). This chain's CDR3 is CASSISGQGYQPQHF. In DNA form, the CDR3 reads TGTGCCAGTAGTATTTCGGGACAGGGTTATCAGCCCCAGCATTTT.

The V and J genes are TRBV6-1 and TRBJ1-5; the D is unclear. V was pared by 1 base and J by 8 bases, with 15 bases between. Germline CDR1 and CDR2: MNHNS and SASEGT. This CDR3 is built from 15 residues. CDR3 coding DNA: TGTGCCAGCAGTGAAGGCGGGCGGCGCGGTGAGCCCCAGCATTTT. Protein product: CASSEGGRRGEPQHF.

CDR3 amino acids: CASSELDRNYGYTF. The CDR3 nucleotides are TGTGCCAGCAGTGAATTGGACAGGAACTATGGCTACACCTTC. V gene TRBV6-1 combines with J gene TRBJ1-2; 7 nucleotides line up with TRBD1. The CDR3 has 14 amino acids. With V trimmed by 2 bases and J by 2 bases, 2 bases remained unmatched. Germline CDR1 reads MNHNS; CDR2 reads SASEGT.

The rearrangement joins TRBV30 to TRBJ2-3; 7 bases agree with TRBD1. V shed 8 bases and J 0 bases; nucleotides not matched to a gene: 8. CDR3 length: 14 residues. Germline V gene data show CDR1 as GTSNPN and CDR2 as SVGIG (reference sequence). The CDR3 spells CARRTGPSTDTQYF. The CDR3 nucleotides are TGTGCCCGCCGGACAGGACCTAGCACAGATACGCAGTATTTT.

The chain combines TRBV6-5 with TRBJ1-2; D is unclear. The ends were cut back, 7 bases at V and 4 bases at J, with 13 bases in the middle. This CDR3 region has 13 residues. The germline gives CDR1 MNHEY, CDR2 SVGAGI. The DNA of the CDR3 is TGTGCCAGCACCACGTCTAGCAGCTATGGCTACACCTTC. This codes for CASTTSSSYGYTF.

As DNA, the CDR3 is TGTGCCAGCAGCTCCCGGACAGGGGACACCGGGGAGCTGTTTTTT. It codes for CASSSRTGDTGELFF. The rearrangement links TRBV11-3 to TRBJ2-2, with TRBD1 matching over 9 bases. Germline trimming cut 4 bases from V and 3 bases from J; bases unmatched to any gene: 3. Germline loops: CDR1 SGHNT, CDR2 YENEEA. The length of the CDR3 is 15 residues.

The gene calls are TRBV27 and TRBJ2-3; D may be TRBD1 (6 bases). The CDR3 runs 15 residues. Germline V CDR1 and CDR2: MNHEY, SMNVEV (reference sequence). The germline V and J ends were trimmed by 3 bases and 3 bases, with 13 bases remaining between them. The CDR3 DNA reads TGTGCCAGCAGTTTTGACTGGGGGCTGACAGATACGCAGTATTTT. Its translation is CASSFDWGLTDTQYF.

The chain carries TRBV29-1 and TRBJ1-2; maybe TRBD1 (6 bases). The CDR3 consists of 14 residues. With 0 bases removed from V and 2 bases from J, the gap between germline ends came to 10 bases. Germline values: CDR1 SQVTM, CDR2 ANQGSEA. The CDR3 loop is CSVEDPQGNYGYTF. The CDR3 DNA reads as TGCAGCGTTGAAGATCCTCAGGGGAACTATGGCTACACCTTC.

V is TRBV30 and J is TRBJ2-3; D is perhaps TRBD2 (6 bases). CDR3 length equals 15 residues. Trimming took 3 bases from V and 9 from J, leaving 22 bases between them. Germline CDR1 and CDR2: GTSNPN and SVGIG (reference sequence). The CDR3: CAWRLTGTGPRTQYF. CDR3 in DNA: TGTGCCTGGAGACTTACCGGGACTGGGCCCCGGACGCAGTATTTT.

This rearrangement joins TRBV30 to TRBJ2-3, with TRBD1 matching over 11 bases. V lost 5 bases, J lost 8 bases, and 6 bases stayed unmatched. This CDR3 has 13 residues. Germline CDR1 is GTSNPN and CDR2 is SVGIG (reference sequence). CDR3 nucleotides: TGTGCCTGGGGGACAGGGGGTCAAGGTACGCAGTATTTT. This encodes CAWGTGGQGTQYF.

This chain connects TRBV18 to TRBJ2-5; 7 bases align to TRBD1. The CDR3 consists of 20 residues. Germline V gene data show CDR1 as KGHSH and CDR2 as LQKENI. The V and J ends lost 4 bases and 3 bases, in that order; junction bases with no gene match: 23. CDR3 region: CASSLFSLRQGRESKETQYF. The DNA for the CDR3 is TGTGCCAGCTCACTGTTTTCTTTGCGACAGGGAAGGGAGTCGAAAGAGACCCAGTACTTC.

The chain couples TRBV29-1 to TRBJ1-2; D might be TRBD1 (6 bases). V was clipped by 3 bases and J by 0 bases, with 11 bases between them. The CDR3 runs 14 residues. CDR1 is SQVTM and CDR2 is ANQGSEA in the germline V gene. In nucleotides, the CDR3 is TGCAGCGTTGATGGACAGAGTACTAACTATGGCTACACCTTC. This sequence encodes CSVDGQSTNYGYTF.

The chain has TRBV7-8 and TRBJ1-5; weak D call: TRBD1 (5 bases). This CDR3 is built from 20 residues. Between the trimmed V and J ends, which lost 5 bases and 0 bases, there was a span of 26 bases. Germline CDR1 and CDR2: SGHVS and FQNEAQ. The CDR3 sequence is CASSRIASGVVGHSNQPQHF. CDR3 nucleotides: TGTGCCAGCAGCCGCATCGCCTCGGGGGTAGTGGGTCATAGCAATCAGCCCCAGCATTTT.

This sequence joins TRBV19 and TRBJ2-7; the match to TRBD1 covers 8 bases. Trimming removed 2 bases from V and 6 bases from J; junction bases left unmatched: 6. Germline V gene data show CDR1 as LNHDA and CDR2 as SQIVND (reference sequence). This CDR3 has 14 amino acids. CDR3 nucleotide sequence: TGTGCCAGTAGTATAAGCGGACAGGGAGCCGAGCAGTACTTC. Protein: CASSISGQGAEQYF.

The chain links TRBV5-6 to TRBJ1-2; D gene uncertain. The CDR3 is 16 amino acids. CDR1 and CDR2 from the germline V gene are SGHDT and YYEEEE. V lost 1 base, J lost 4 bases, and 17 bases lay in between. The CDR3 is CASSLNSGFLLYGYTF. The CDR3 DNA sequence: TGTGCCAGCAGCTTGAATTCGGGGTTCCTCCTCTATGGCTACACCTTC.

The gene calls are TRBV10-2 and TRBJ2-3, with 13 bases identical to TRBD2. Germline CDR1 and CDR2: WSHSY and SAAADI. The CDR3 covers 14 residues. The ends lost 9 bases at V and 8 bases at J; junction bases unmatched: 8. The DNA of the CDR3 is TGCGCCAGTAGACTAGCGGGGGGCCCAGGTACGCAGTATTTT. Translating gives CASRLAGGPGTQYF.

CDR3 residues: CASSFQGRGYTF. The DNA for the CDR3 is TGTGCCAGCAGTTTCCAGGGGCGCGGCTACACCTTC. The rearrangement uses TRBV27 and TRBJ1-2, with D perhaps matching TRBD1 (6 bases). This CDR3 comprises 12 residues. V lost 3 bases and J 8 bases, leaving 10 bases between the germline ends. Germline-derived CDR1 and CDR2 are MNHEY and SMNVEV (reference sequence).

The chain links TRBV6-1 to TRBJ1-2; D might be TRBD1 (5 bases). CDR1 is MNHNS and CDR2 is SASEGT in the germline V gene. V shed 3 bases and J shed 7 bases, with 12 bases lying between them. This CDR3 has 13 residues. The CDR3: CASSETQGSGYTF. CDR3 nucleotide sequence: TGTGCCAGCAGTGAGACGCAGGGTTCTGGCTACACCTTC.

The chain joins TRBV30 to TRBJ2-1; TRBD2 might be the D (7 bases). The CDR3 runs to 15 residues. In germline, CDR1 is GTSNPN, CDR2 SVGIG (reference sequence). V dropped 0 bases and J dropped 11 bases, with 20 bases sitting between them. The CDR3 reads CAWSVPGGPLSKQFF. The DNA for the CDR3 is TGTGCCTGGAGTGTACCCGGGGGGCCCCTATCGAAGCAGTTCTTC.

This chain connects TRBV10-3 to TRBJ1-4; possible D gene TRBD1, 6 bases. CDR3 length: 15 amino acids. V was trimmed by 3 bases and J by 7 bases, leaving 15 bases between them. Germline assignment: CDR1 ENHRY and CDR2 SYGVKD. The chain's CDR3 is CAISEDQGGGEKLFF. CDR3 nucleotides: TGTGCCATCAGTGAAGATCAGGGAGGGGGTGAAAAACTGTTTTTT.

The genes are TRBV28 and TRBJ2-1, with 7 bases identical to TRBD1. Germline V gene lookup returns CDR1 MDHEN and CDR2 SYDVKM. The V gene end was trimmed by 4 bases and the J gene end by 6 bases; junction bases not matched to a gene: 15. There are 17 residues in the CDR3. CDR3 residues: CASSSRGGSGTFNEQFF. CDR3 DNA: TGTGCCAGCAGTTCCCGAGGGGGCAGTGGGACCTTCAATGAGCAGTTCTTC. Full variable domain (remainder filled in from reference TRBV28 and TRBJ2-1): DVKVTQSSRYLVKRTGEKVFLECVQDMDHENMFWYRQDPGLGLRLIYFSYDVKMKEKGDIPEGYSVSREKKERFSLILESASTNQTSMYLCASSSRGGSGTFNEQFFGPGTRLTVL.

The gene calls are TRBV10-2 and TRBJ1-4; possibly TRBD1 for D (6 bases). The germline V and J ends were trimmed by 10 bases and 3 bases, with 18 bases remaining between them. The germline V gene has CDR1 WSHSY and CDR2 SAAADI. CDR3 length: 15 amino acids. The CDR3 here is CATMRDRTANEKLFF. CDR3 nucleotide sequence: TGCGCCACCATGAGAGATAGGACAGCTAATGAAAAACTGTTTTTT.

This chain joins TRBV19 and TRBJ2-7; 7 bases line up with TRBD1. The CDR3 sequence is 13 residues long. V dropped 6 bases and J dropped 0; count of bases not matched to a gene: 2. The V gene's germline CDR1 is LNHDA and CDR2 SQIVND (reference sequence). The CDR3 bases are TGTGCCAGTAGGGGGGACAGCTCCTACGAGCAGTACTTC. It translates to CASRGDSSYEQYF.

This clone was counted once. V is TRBV2 and J is TRBJ1-2, with 8 nucleotides matching TRBD1. This CDR3 is 15 amino acids long. After removal of 3 bases from V and 5 bases from J, the junction contained 8 bases not matched to a gene. CDR1 SNHLY and CDR2 FYNNEI come from the germline V gene. Here the CDR3 DNA reads TGTGCCAGCAGTGAGATCAGGACAGGGCTATATGGCTACACCTTC. This gives the protein CASSEIRTGLYGYTF.

The gene calls are TRBV6-1 and TRBJ2-7, with 15 positions matching TRBD2. The V gene end was trimmed by 4 bases and the J gene end by 1 base; junction bases not matched to a gene: 5. Germline assignment: CDR1 MNHNS and CDR2 SASEGT. CDR3 length equals 17 residues. In DNA form, the CDR3 reads TGTGCCAGCAGTGCCGGGACTAGCGGGGGGAGGTCCTACGAGCAGTACTTC. Its protein is CASSAGTSGGRSYEQYF.

This clone was counted only a few times. The CDR3 DNA reads as TGTGCCAGCAGCGTAGAGGGACAAAATAATTCACCCCTCCACTTT. Translated, it gives CASSVEGQNNSPLHF. The chain has TRBV9 and TRBJ1-6; TRBD1 is a possible D gene (6 bases). Germline assignment: CDR1 SGDLS and CDR2 YYNGEE. Trimming removed 0 bases at V and 5 bases at J, with 9 bases between. This CDR3 has 15 amino acids.

The J gene is TRBJ1-2, the V gene TRBV9; 7 bases are shared with TRBD1. From germline, CDR1 is SGDLS and CDR2 YYNGEE. V was pared by 3 bases and J by 0 bases, with 2 bases of the junction left unmatched. The CDR3 totals 14 residues. The CDR3 nucleotides read TGTGCCAGCAGCGGGACAGGCTCTAACTATGGCTACACCTTC. This sequence encodes CASSGTGSNYGYTF.

V usage is TRBV27 and J usage is TRBJ2-3; D ambiguous. Trimming took 3 bases from V and 3 from J, leaving 7 bases between them. The germline gives CDR1 MNHEY, CDR2 SMNVEV (reference sequence). The CDR3 contains 13 residues. CDR3 residues: CASSLIQTDTQYF. DNA of the CDR3: TGTGCCAGCAGTTTGATTCAGACAGATACGCAGTATTTT.

This clone was found a few times. V usage is TRBV7-8 and J usage is TRBJ2-2; a weak D match, TRBD2 (6 bases). This CDR3 is 15 amino acids long. V lost 5 bases and J 5 bases, leaving 15 bases between the germline ends. In germline, CDR1 is SGHVS, CDR2 FQNEAQ. The CDR3 loop is CASSPRPRGTGELFF. CDR3 nucleotide sequence: TGTGCCAGCAGCCCCCGACCCCGGGGGACCGGGGAGCTGTTTTTT.